A single sample is the source of the 6 T cell receptor beta chains below, sequenced in a study of naive and memory T cell subsets (dated by TCRdb to 2017 to 2019). Library preparation was by UMI-ligation and nested PCR. The data were produced on an Illumina MiSeq. The beta constant-region primer consisted of an equimolar mixture of two oligonucleotides that together covered TRBC1 and TRBC2. The ligated cDNA went through four rounds of PCR with nested alpha and beta constant-region primers together with the SP2 primer. TCRdb trimmed the raw reads at Q25, called clones with MiXCR and kept productive beta chains. Entries are consolidated by CDR3 protein sequence, retaining the most common genes and DNA. This sample comprises 140,000 to 150,000 distinct CDR3 sequences, over 20% of them detected only once. The ten largest account for less than 0.13% of the sample. No antigen has been identified for these receptors.

What the work shows at the level of the full study, not this receptor alone: Naive repertoires, especially CD8, contained a few larger clonotypes, possibly memory cells re-expressing CD45RA.

The material sequenced was naive CD4+ T cells from blood. The cell subset or site label here, explained by the study, means: naive T cells, CD45RA high CD27+. These receptors all come from a human donor in good health.

This clonotype was counted between two and nine times. The CDR3 loop reads CSVEGPGPDTQYF. In DNA, the CDR3 is TGCAGCGTTGAGGGGCCCGGCCCAGATACGCAGTATTTT. V gene TRBV29-1 combines with J gene TRBJ2-3; a possible D gene is TRBD1 (5 bases). This CDR3 is 13 amino acids long. Germline CDR1 SQVTM, CDR2 ANQGSEA. Deletions cut 3 bases from V and 4 bases from J, with 11 bases between.

The chain joins TRBV7-9 to TRBJ1-3; unclear D gene. CDR1 and CDR2 (germline): SEHNR, FQNEAQ (reference sequence). The CDR3 runs 14 residues. The germline V and J ends were trimmed by 2 bases and 0 bases, with 5 bases remaining between them. CDR3 DNA: TGTGCCAGCAGCTTATCGGTCTCTGGAAACACCATATATTTT. Translation: CASSLSVSGNTIYF.

The gene calls are TRBV28 and TRBJ2-7, with 9 bases fitting TRBD1. The CDR3 has 16 amino acids. The germline V gene has CDR1 MDHEN and CDR2 SYDVKM. Trimming cost V 1 base and J 2 bases; bases outside gene matches: 6. In nucleotides, the CDR3 is TGTGCCAGCAGTTTATCTACGGGACAGGGTGCCTACGAGCAGTACTTC. As protein: CASSLSTGQGAYEQYF. The full variable domain, its missing parts supplied by reference TRBV28 and TRBJ2-7, is DVKVTQSSRYLVKRTGEKVFLECVQDMDHENMFWYRQDPGLGLRLIYFSYDVKMKEKGDIPEGYSVSREKKERFSLILESASTNQTSMYLCASSLSTGQGAYEQYFGPGTRLTVT.

This clonotype has more than one count but fewer than ten. The chain recombines TRBV20-1 with TRBJ1-5, with 11 bases matching TRBD1. Germline assignment: CDR1 DFQATT and CDR2 SNEGSKA (reference sequence). The CDR3 runs 14 residues. The V gene end was trimmed by 5 bases and the J gene end by 8 bases; junction bases not matched to a gene: 8. The CDR3 protein is CSADRDRGYEPQHF. CDR3 nucleotide sequence: TGCAGTGCTGACCGGGACAGGGGGTATGAGCCCCAGCATTTT.

This clonotype has more than one count but fewer than ten. The gene calls are TRBV6-2 or TRBV6-3 and TRBJ2-7; 11 bases agree with TRBD1. J gave up 5 bases and V 6 bases, and 3 bases lay outside the gene matches. The length of the CDR3 is 13 residues. Germline CDR1 is MNHEY and CDR2 is SVGEGT. This CDR3 is CASRRDRGDEQYF. Here the CDR3 DNA reads TGTGCCAGCAGACGGGACAGGGGGGACGAGCAGTACTTC.

This chain uses TRBV7-9 with TRBJ2-7; D is unresolved. This CDR3 contains 14 residues. V was shortened by 5 bases and J by 1 base, with 12 bases between the two germline ends. Germline V gene lookup returns CDR1 SEHNR and CDR2 FQNEAQ (reference sequence). The CDR3 DNA reads as TGTGCCAGCAGCACATTCAGTGGGTCCTACGAGCAGTACTTC. Protein: CASSTFSGSYEQYF.